This TCR beta chain was captured in a study of cytotoxic CD8 clonotypes in ibrutinib-treated CLL. Of note for this clone: The target antigen is unknown.

V gave up 3 bases and J gave up 1 base, with 11 bases separating them. The CDR3 covers 15 residues. Per germline, CDR1 MDHEN and CDR2 SYDVKM. The method was immunoSEQ multiplex PCR; TCRdb's version includes in-frame clones alone and lacks a portion of them. The data contain fewer than 35,000 clones, 60% to 80% of them singletons. Findings and limits, study-wide: Baseline clonality, higher than in age-matched healthy donors, tracked circulating CD8+ T-cell counts. Public clonotypes were rare and shrank or held steady on treatment.

The sequence derives from a human donor with chronic lymphocytic leukemia. This chain links TRBV28 with TRBJ2-3, with D possibly TRBD2 on 6 matching bases. The input for sequencing was PBMCs, taken before ibrutinib treatment. In nucleotides, the CDR3 is TGTGCCAGCAGTTTTCGAGGAGGGGGCACAGATACGCAGTATTTT. It translates to CASSFRGGGTDTQYF.